The 21 T cell receptor beta chains reported below all come from one sample, sequenced in a study of blood T cells in healthy people across ages. Sample-barcoded 5' priming and a J-beta primer mix drove a second PCR of roughly 6 to 12 cycles. TCRdb ran MiXCR on the 5' RACE reads and lists one entry per CDR3 protein. The repertoire holds approximately 810,000 distinct CDR3 sequences, with under 30% as singletons. Sequenced: blood. These receptors originate from an elderly woman in good health.

In this sample, this clonotype turned up a few times. A much larger clonotype is one base distant, so this may be a read error. The chain has TRBV3-1 and TRBJ2-1; D possibly corresponds to TRBD1 (5 bases). This CDR3 has 15 amino acids. The germline CDR1 and CDR2 sequences are LGHDT and YNNKEL (reference sequence). DNA of the CDR3: TGTGCCAACAGCCTTTTGGGGCCTCGGGACAATGAGCAGTTCTTC. Its protein is CANSLLGPRDNEQFF.

The J gene is TRBJ1-3, the V gene TRBV12-3 or TRBV12-4; 7 bases align to TRBD1. J lost 4 bases, V lost 8 bases, and 8 bases had no gene match. The CDR3 extends over 14 amino acids. The CDR3 protein is CASGQESVGNTIYF. The DNA for the CDR3 is TGTGCCAGCGGACAGGAGTCCGTAGGAAACACCATATATTTT.

Remarks on this clonotype: This may be a read error, as it is one base from a much larger clone. This chain joins TRBV7-9 and TRBJ2-3; no firm D call. Deletions cut 5 bases from V and 8 bases from J, with 17 bases between. Germline V gene data show CDR1 as SEHNR and CDR2 as FQNEAQ (reference sequence). This CDR3 is built from 14 residues. This CDR3 reads CASSPSLSAGTQYF. As DNA, the CDR3 is TGTGCCAGCAGCCCCTCGCTGTCGGCAGGTACGCAGTATTTT.

This clonotype was observed at least ten times. The V gene is TRBV15, the J gene TRBJ2-3; D possibly corresponds to TRBD2 (7 bases). Deletions cut 4 bases from V and 1 base from J, with 12 bases between. The CDR3 contains 15 residues. Germline V lookup: CDR1 LNHNV, CDR2 YYDKDF (reference sequence). In nucleotides, the CDR3 is TGTGCCACCAGCAAACGGGGGGCTGGCACAGATACGCAGTATTTT. It specifies CATSKRGAGTDTQYF. Full variable domain (rest looked up from reference TRBV15 and TRBJ2-3): DAMVIQNPRYQVTQFGKPVTLSCSQTLNHNVMYWYQQKSSQAPKLLFHYYDKDFNNEADTPDNFQSRRPNTSFCFLDIRSPGLGDTAMYLCATSKRGAGTDTQYFGPGTRLTVL.

CDR3 protein: CAISGRTSGSEEQYF. CDR3 DNA sequence: TGTGCCATCAGTGGGAGGACTAGCGGGAGTGAAGAGCAGTACTTC. The J gene is TRBJ2-7, the V gene TRBV10-3; 13 bases align to TRBD2. Germline assignment: CDR1 ENHRY and CDR2 SYGVKD. Trimming cost V 4 bases and J 7 bases; bases outside gene matches: 7. CDR3 length equals 15 residues.

This chain joins TRBV30 and TRBJ1-2; D might be TRBD1 (5 bases). There are 12 residues in the CDR3. CDR1 and CDR2 (germline): GTSNPN, SVGIG (reference sequence). Between the trimmed V and J ends, which lost 3 bases and 7 bases, there was a span of 12 bases. CDR3 bases: TGTGCCTGGAGATATGGGGCGGGTGGCTACACCTTC. This gives the protein CAWRYGAGGYTF.

This clonotype appeared a few times. The junction does not match germline at one end; this may be a read error. The rearrangement links TRBV12-3 or TRBV12-4 to TRBJ1-1; no clear D. The CDR3 covers 13 residues. The CDR3 here is CASSLGARPEAFF. CDR3 coding DNA: TGTGCCAGCAGCTTAGGAGCCCGACCTGAAGCTTTCTTT.

V gene TRBV7-2 combines with J gene TRBJ2-7; 12 bases match TRBD2. With V trimmed by 5 bases and J by 2 bases, 4 bases remained unmatched. Germline V CDR1 and CDR2: SGHTA, FQGNSA. CDR3 size: 15 residues. The CDR3 sequence: CASSTRLAGAYEQYF. The CDR3 bases are TGTGCCAGCAGCACACGACTAGCGGGAGCCTACGAGCAGTACTTC.

This clonotype showed up many times. V usage is TRBV18 and J usage is TRBJ2-5; 7 bases fit TRBD1. Germline-derived CDR1 and CDR2 are KGHSH and LQKENI. The V and J ends lost 9 bases and 1 base, in that order; junction bases with no gene match: 8. The CDR3 has 14 residues. The CDR3 nucleotides read TGTGCCAGTCACAGAGACAGGGCCCAAGAGACCCAGTACTTC. Protein sequence: CASHRDRAQETQYF. The full variable domain, completed using reference TRBV18 and TRBJ2-5, is NAGVMQNPRHLVRRRGQEARLRCSPMKGHSHVYWYRQLPEEGLKFMVYLQKENIIDESGMPKERFSAEFPKEGPSILRIQQVVRGDSAAYFCASHRDRAQETQYFGPGTRLLVL.

This clonotype was observed at least ten times. This chain uses TRBV11-2 with TRBJ2-1; a weak D match, TRBD2 (5 bases). Trimming pared 5 bases from V and 6 bases from J, leaving 38 bases between. CDR1 SGHAT and CDR2 FQNNGV come from the germline V gene. CDR3 length: 22 amino acids. CDR3 loop: CASSRIGRAVEGLGRVGNEQFF. CDR3 in DNA: TGTGCCAGCAGCCGGATTGGAAGGGCGGTTGAGGGCCTTGGGAGAGTAGGCAATGAGCAGTTCTTC.

This clonotype was seen a few times. This clone may be a read error of a much larger clone one base away. The J gene is TRBJ2-7, the V gene TRBV14; D call uncertain. The CDR3 is 13 residues long. Germline V gene data show CDR1 as SGHDN and CDR2 as FVKESK. Written as DNA, the CDR3 is TGTGCCAGCAGCCAACTTAGCTCCTGCGAGCAGTACTTC. Translation: CASSQLSSCEQYF.

Remarks on this clonotype: One junction end disagrees with the germline gene, perhaps due to a read error. The rearrangement uses TRBV7-6 and TRBJ1-1; possibly TRBD1 for D (6 bases). This CDR3 is 13 amino acids long. Germline V CDR1 and CDR2: SGHVS, FNYEAQ. The DNA of the CDR3 is TGTGCCAGCAGCAGAGGACAGAGCACTGGAGCTTTCTTT. Translation: CASSRGQSTGAFF.

In its sample, this clonotype was seen many times. The V gene is TRBV20-1, the J gene TRBJ2-4; TRBD1 matches at 8 bases. The CDR3 contains 16 residues. Unmatched junction bases numbered 5, after V lost 0 bases and J lost 1 base. From germline, CDR1 is DFQATT and CDR2 SNEGSKA (reference sequence). CDR3 nucleotides: TGCAGTGCTAGAGATGAGACAGGGGTGGCCAAAAACATTCAGTACTTC. Its protein is CSARDETGVAKNIQYF.

CDR3 in amino acids: CSVRRVSSETQYF. CDR3 in DNA: TGCAGCGTTAGAAGGGTGTCCTCGGAGACCCAGTACTTC. V is TRBV29-1 and J is TRBJ2-5, with no clear D. The germline V gene has CDR1 SQVTM and CDR2 ANQGSEA. This CDR3 comprises 13 residues. V lost 5 bases and J lost 5, with 15 bases in between.

Points on this clonotype: One end of the junction is discordant with germline, which a read error may explain. V and J are TRBV12-3 or TRBV12-4 and TRBJ2-3, with D unresolved. CDR3 length equals 16 residues. In DNA, the CDR3 is TGTGCCAGCAGTTTAGACAGCGCCCTTAGAGCAGATGCGCAGTATTTT. Its translation is CASSLDSALRADAQYF.

J is TRBJ2-6 and V is TRBV29-1; D gene unclear. The V and J ends lost 7 bases and 4 bases respectively, with 5 bases between them. CDR3 length: 11 amino acids. Germline CDR1 SQVTM, CDR2 ANQGSEA. CDR3 DNA: TGCAGCGCCTGGGGGGCCAACGTCCTGACTTTC. Residues: CSAWGANVLTF.

The genes are TRBV7-2 and TRBJ1-3, with a possible D match to TRBD1 (6 bases). The V gene lost 5 bases and the J gene lost 2 bases, with 22 bases spanning the gap. The CDR3 is made up of 18 amino acids. CDR1 is SGHTA, CDR2 FQGNSA, per germline. This chain's CDR3 is CASSNPEGGIFTGNTIYF. The CDR3, as DNA: TGTGCCAGCAGCAATCCCGAGGGGGGCATATTTACTGGAAACACCATATATTTT. The full variable domain, with the rest looked up from reference TRBV7-2 and TRBJ1-3, is GAGVSQSPSNKVTEKGKDVELRCDPISGHTALYWYRQSLGQGLEFLIYFQGNSAPDKSGLPSDRFSAERTGGSVSTLTIQRTQQEDSAVYLCASSNPEGGIFTGNTIYFGEGSWLTVV.

This clonotype has only a few counts. This chain links TRBV30 with TRBJ1-5, with unresolved D. The CDR3 extends over 14 amino acids. The V and J ends lost 0 bases and 3 bases respectively, with 9 bases between them. Per the germline V gene, CDR1 is GTSNPN and CDR2 is SVGIG (reference sequence). This CDR3 reads CAWSVRIHNQPQHF. The DNA for the CDR3 is TGTGCCTGGAGTGTACGCATCCACAATCAGCCCCAGCATTTT.

This clonotype showed up many times. The chain recombines TRBV11-2 with TRBJ2-3; 9 positions match TRBD2. Germline V gene data show CDR1 as SGHAT and CDR2 as FQNNGV. The CDR3 spans 17 residues. V trimming: 3 bases; J trimming: 6 bases; junction bases outside the gene matches: 13. In DNA, the CDR3 is TGTGCCAGCAGCTTGGAAGCAGGACTAGCGTGGATGGATACGCAGTATTTT. It is translated as CASSLEAGLAWMDTQYF.

This chain joins TRBV12-3 or TRBV12-4 and TRBJ2-3; tentative D call: TRBD2 (6 bases). There are 15 residues in the CDR3. The V end lost 2 bases, the J end lost 11 bases, and 20 bases lay between the germline ends. CDR3 amino acids: CASSLSGGSADVQYF. DNA for the CDR3: TGTGCCAGCAGTTTAAGCGGAGGGAGCGCAGATGTGCAGTATTTT.

The table lists this clonotype with many counts. V is TRBV7-6 and J is TRBJ1-2, with D possibly being TRBD1 (5 bases). Trimming cost V 5 bases and J 5 bases, with 12 bases left between them. Per the germline V gene, CDR1 is SGHVS and CDR2 is FNYEAQ. The CDR3 is made up of 13 amino acids. In DNA, the CDR3 is TGTGCCAGCAGCCTGGGGGGGTGGTATGGCTACACCTTC. Translating gives CASSLGGWYGYTF.